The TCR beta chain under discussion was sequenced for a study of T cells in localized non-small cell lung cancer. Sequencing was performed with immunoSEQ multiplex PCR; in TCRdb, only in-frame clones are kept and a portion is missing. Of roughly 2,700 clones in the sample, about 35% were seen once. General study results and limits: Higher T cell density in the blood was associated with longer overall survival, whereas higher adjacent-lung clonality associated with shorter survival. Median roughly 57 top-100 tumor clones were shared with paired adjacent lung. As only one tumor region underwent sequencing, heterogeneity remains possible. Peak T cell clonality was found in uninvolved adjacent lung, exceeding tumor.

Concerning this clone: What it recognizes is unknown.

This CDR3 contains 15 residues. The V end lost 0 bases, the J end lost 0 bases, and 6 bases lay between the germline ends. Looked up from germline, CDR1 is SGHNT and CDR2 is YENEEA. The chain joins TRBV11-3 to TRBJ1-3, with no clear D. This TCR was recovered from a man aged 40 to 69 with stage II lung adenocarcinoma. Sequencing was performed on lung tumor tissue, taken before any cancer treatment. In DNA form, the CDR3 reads TGTGCCAGCAGCTTAGATTTCAGCTCTGGAAACACCATATATTTT. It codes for CASSLDFSSGNTIYF. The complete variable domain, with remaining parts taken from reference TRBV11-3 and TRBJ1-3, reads EAGVVQSPRYKIIEKKQPVAFWCNPISGHNTLYWYLQNLGQGPELLIRYENEEAVDDSQLPKDRFSAERLKGVDSTLKIQPAELGDSAVYLCASSLDFSSGNTIYFGEGSWLTVV.